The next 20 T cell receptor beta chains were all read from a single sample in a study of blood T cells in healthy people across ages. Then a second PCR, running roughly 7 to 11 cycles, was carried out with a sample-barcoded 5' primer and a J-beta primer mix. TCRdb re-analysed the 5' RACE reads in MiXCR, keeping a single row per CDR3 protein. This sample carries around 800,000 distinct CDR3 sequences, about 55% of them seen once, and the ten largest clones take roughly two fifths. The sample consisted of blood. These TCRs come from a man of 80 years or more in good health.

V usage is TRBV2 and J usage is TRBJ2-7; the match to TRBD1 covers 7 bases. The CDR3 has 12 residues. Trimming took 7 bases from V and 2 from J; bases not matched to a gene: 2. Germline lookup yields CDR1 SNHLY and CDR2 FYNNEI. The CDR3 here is CASTGQAYEQYF. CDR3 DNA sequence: TGTGCCAGCACCGGACAGGCCTACGAGCAGTACTTC.

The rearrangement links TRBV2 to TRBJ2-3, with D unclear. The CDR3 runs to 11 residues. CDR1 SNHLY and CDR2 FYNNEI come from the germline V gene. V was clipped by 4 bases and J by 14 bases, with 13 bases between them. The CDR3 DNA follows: TGTGCCAGCAGTGGGGCAGACCGGCCGTATTTT. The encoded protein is CASSGADRPYF.

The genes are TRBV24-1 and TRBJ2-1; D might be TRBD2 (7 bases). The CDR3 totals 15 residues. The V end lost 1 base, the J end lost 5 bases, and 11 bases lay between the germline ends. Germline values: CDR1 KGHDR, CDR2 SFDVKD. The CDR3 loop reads CATSDFGGAHNEQFF. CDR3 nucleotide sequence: TGTGCCACCAGTGATTTTGGGGGGGCCCACAATGAGCAGTTCTTC.

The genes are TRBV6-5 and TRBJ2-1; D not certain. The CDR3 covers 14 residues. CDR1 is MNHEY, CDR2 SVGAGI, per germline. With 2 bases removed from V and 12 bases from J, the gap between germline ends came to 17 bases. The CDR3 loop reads CASSYRRPPCGQFF. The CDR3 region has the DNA TGTGCCAGCAGTTACAGGCGCCCCCCTTGCGGGCAGTTCTTC.

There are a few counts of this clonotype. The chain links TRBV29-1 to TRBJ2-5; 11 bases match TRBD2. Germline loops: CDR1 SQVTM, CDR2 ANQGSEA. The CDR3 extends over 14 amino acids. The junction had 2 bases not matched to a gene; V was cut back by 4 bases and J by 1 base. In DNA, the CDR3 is TGCAGCGTTGGACTAGCGGGAACCCAAGAGACCCAGTACTTC. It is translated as CSVGLAGTQETQYF.

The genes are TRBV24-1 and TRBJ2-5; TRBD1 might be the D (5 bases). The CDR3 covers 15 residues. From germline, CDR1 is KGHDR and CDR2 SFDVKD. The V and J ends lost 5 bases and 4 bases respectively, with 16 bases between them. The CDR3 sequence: CATSGGPKVGETQYF. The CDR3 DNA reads TGTGCCACCAGTGGGGGCCCGAAGGTAGGAGAGACCCAGTACTTC.

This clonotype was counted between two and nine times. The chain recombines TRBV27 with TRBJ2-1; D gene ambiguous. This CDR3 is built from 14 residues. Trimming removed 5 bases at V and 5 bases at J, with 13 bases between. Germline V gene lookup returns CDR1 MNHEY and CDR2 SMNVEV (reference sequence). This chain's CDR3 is CASSPNLPHNEQFF. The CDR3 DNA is TGTGCCAGCAGTCCTAATCTGCCTCACAATGAGCAGTTCTTC.

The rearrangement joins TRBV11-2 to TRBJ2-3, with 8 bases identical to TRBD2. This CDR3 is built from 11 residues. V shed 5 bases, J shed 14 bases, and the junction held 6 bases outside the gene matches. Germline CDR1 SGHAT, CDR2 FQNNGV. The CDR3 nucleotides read TGTGCCAGCAGCCTGGGACTAGAAGCGTATTTT. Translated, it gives CASSLGLEAYF.

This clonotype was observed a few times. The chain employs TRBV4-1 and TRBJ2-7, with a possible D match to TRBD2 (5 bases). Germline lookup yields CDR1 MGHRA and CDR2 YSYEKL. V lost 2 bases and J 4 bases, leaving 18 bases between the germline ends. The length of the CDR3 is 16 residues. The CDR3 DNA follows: TGCGCCAGCAGCCAATCGATTCAGCGGATTCAATACGAGCAGTACTTC. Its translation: CASSQSIQRIQYEQYF.

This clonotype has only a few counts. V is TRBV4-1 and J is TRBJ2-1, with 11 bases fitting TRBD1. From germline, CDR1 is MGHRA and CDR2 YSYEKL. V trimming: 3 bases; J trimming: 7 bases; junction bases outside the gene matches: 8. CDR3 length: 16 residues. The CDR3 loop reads CASSQLGTGGINEQFF. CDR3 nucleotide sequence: TGCGCCAGCAGCCAGCTCGGGACAGGGGGTATTAATGAGCAGTTCTTC.

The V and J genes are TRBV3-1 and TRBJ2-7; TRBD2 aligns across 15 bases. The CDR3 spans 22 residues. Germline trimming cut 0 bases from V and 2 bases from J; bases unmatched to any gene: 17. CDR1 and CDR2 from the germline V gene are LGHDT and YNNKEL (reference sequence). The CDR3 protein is CASSQDHGRNGTSGRPTYEQYF. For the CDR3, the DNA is TGTGCCAGCAGCCAAGATCACGGCAGGAACGGGACTAGCGGGAGGCCCACCTACGAGCAGTACTTC.

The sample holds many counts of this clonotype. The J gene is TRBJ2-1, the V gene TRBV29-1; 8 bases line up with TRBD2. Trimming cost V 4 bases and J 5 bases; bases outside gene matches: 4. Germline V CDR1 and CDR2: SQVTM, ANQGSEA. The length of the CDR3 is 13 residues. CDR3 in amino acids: CSVVAGGDNEQFF. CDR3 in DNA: TGCAGCGTTGTTGCGGGAGGCGACAATGAGCAGTTCTTC.

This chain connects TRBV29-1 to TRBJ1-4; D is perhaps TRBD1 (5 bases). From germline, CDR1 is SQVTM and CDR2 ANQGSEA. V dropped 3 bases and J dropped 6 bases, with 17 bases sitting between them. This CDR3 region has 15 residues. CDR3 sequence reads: CSVDIGAAGDEKLFF. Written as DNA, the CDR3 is TGCAGCGTTGACATCGGTGCGGCGGGGGATGAAAAACTGTTTTTT.

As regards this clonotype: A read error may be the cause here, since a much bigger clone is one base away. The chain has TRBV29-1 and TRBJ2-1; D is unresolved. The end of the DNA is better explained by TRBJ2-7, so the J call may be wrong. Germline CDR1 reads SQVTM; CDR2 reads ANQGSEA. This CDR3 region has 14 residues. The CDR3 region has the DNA TGCAGCGTTGGGCTGCTGGCAGGTTACAATGAGCAGTACTTC. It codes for CSVGLLAGYNEQYF.

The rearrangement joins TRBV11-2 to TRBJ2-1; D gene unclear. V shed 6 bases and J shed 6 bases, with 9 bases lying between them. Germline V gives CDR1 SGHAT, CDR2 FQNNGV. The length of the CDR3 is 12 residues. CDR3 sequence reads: CASRSGPNEQFF. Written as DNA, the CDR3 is TGTGCCAGCAGGTCGGGTCCCAATGAGCAGTTCTTC.

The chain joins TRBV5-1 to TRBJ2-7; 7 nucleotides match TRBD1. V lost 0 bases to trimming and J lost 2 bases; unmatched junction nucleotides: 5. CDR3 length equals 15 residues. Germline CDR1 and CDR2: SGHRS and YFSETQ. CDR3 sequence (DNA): TGCGCCAGCAGCTTGGGAGGGACAGTGCCCTACGAGCAGTACTTC. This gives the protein CASSLGGTVPYEQYF.

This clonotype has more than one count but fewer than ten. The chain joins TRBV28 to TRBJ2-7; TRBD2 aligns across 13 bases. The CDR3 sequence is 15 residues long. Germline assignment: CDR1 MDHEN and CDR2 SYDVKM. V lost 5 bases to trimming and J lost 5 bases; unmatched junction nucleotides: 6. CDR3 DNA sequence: TGTGCCAGCAGTAACGGACTAGCGGGAGTCCACGAGCAGTACTTC. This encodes CASSNGLAGVHEQYF.

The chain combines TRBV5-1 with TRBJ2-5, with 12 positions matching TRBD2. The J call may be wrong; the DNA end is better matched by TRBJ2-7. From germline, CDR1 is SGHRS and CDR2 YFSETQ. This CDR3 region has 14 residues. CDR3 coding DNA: TGCGCCAGCCGGACTAGCGGGGATACCTACGAGCAGTACTTC. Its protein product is CASRTSGDTYEQYF.

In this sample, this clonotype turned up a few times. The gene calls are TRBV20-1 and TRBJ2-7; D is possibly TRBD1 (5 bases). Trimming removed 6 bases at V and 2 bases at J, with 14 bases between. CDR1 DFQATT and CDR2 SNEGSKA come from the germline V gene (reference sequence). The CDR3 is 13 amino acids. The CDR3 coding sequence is TGCAGTGCGTTACAGGAGACTGCCTACGAGCAGTACTTC. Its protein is CSALQETAYEQYF.

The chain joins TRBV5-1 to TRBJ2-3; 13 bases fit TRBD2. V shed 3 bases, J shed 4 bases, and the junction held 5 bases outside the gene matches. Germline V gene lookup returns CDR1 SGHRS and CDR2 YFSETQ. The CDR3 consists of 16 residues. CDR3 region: CASSSATSGGADTQYF. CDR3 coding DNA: TGCGCCAGCAGCTCCGCTACTAGCGGGGGGGCAGATACGCAGTATTTT.